Listed below are T cell receptor beta chains from one sample, sequenced in a study of T cells expressing NK-cell markers. TCRdb reanalyzed the 5' RACE reads, giving one entry per CDR3 protein sequence and no DNA. This table lists 350,000 to 400,000 distinct CDR3 sequences. The specimen was blood T cells: a sorted CD56 or NKG2C T cell subset, CD4+ or CD8+ T cells, or bulk PBMC T cells (not recorded which). All receptors derive from a woman between 45 and 65 years old in good health. CDR3s include the opening cysteine and the closing phenylalanine or tryptophan. Fields, in order: V gene, CDR3 length, J gene, CDR3 protein.

v_call: TRBV9
cdr3_length: 14
j_call: TRBJ2-7
cdr3_aa: CASSAGTVSYEQYF

v_call: TRBV6-5
cdr3_length: 16
j_call: TRBJ2-5
cdr3_aa: CASSQARGGARETQYF

v_call: TRBV29-1
cdr3_length: 11
j_call: TRBJ2-1
cdr3_aa: CSVSGNNEQFF

v_call: TRBV4-1
cdr3_length: 14
j_call: TRBJ2-3
cdr3_aa: CASSLRRGGDTQYF

v_call: TRBV12-3/TRBV12-4
cdr3_length: 17
j_call: TRBJ2-1
cdr3_aa: CASSFLPAGTGVNEQFF

v_call: TRBV11-3
cdr3_length: 15
j_call: TRBJ1-1
cdr3_aa: CASSARDGTGYEAFF

v_call: TRBV5-1
cdr3_length: 12
j_call: TRBJ2-7
cdr3_aa: CASSLAFREQYF

v_call: TRBV20-1
cdr3_length: 13
j_call: TRBJ2-1
cdr3_aa: CSAPEGIGYEQFF

v_call: TRBV6-5
cdr3_length: 12
j_call: TRBJ2-1
cdr3_aa: CASSNRGNEQFF

v_call: TRBV6-4
cdr3_length: 15
j_call: TRBJ2-3
cdr3_aa: CASRRSRSSTDTQYF

v_call: TRBV14
cdr3_length: 15
j_call: TRBJ2-5
cdr3_aa: CASSQTLSVGETQYF

v_call: TRBV7-6
cdr3_length: 14
j_call: TRBJ2-5
cdr3_aa: CASRLAGWEETQYF

v_call: TRBV2
cdr3_length: 14
j_call: TRBJ2-7
cdr3_aa: CASSDRVMAYEQYF

v_call: TRBV5-1
cdr3_length: 16
j_call: TRBJ2-3
cdr3_aa: CASSLEGLQSADTQYF

v_call: TRBV10-3
cdr3_length: 15
j_call: TRBJ1-3
cdr3_aa: CAISYDRGSGNTIYF

v_call: TRBV6-4
cdr3_length: 16
j_call: TRBJ2-2
cdr3_aa: CASSDSSLGVTGELFF

v_call: TRBV15
cdr3_length: 16
j_call: TRBJ1-2
cdr3_aa: CATSRDRGREGNGYTF

v_call: TRBV10-3
cdr3_length: 16
j_call: TRBJ2-6
cdr3_aa: CATRGLLSSGANVLTF

v_call: TRBV7-2
cdr3_length: 12
j_call: TRBJ2-1
cdr3_aa: CASSASFNEQFF

v_call: TRBV12-3/TRBV12-4
cdr3_length: 14
j_call: TRBJ2-3
cdr3_aa: CASTAGGPTDTQYF

v_call: TRBV20-1
cdr3_length: 16
j_call: TRBJ1-5
cdr3_aa: CSARDPAVGDNQPQHF

v_call: TRBV7-9
cdr3_length: 13
j_call: TRBJ2-7
cdr3_aa: CASSLDGEYEQYF

v_call: TRBV15
cdr3_length: 16
j_call: TRBJ2-1
cdr3_aa: CATSREKGGRSGEQFF

v_call: TRBV7-8
cdr3_length: 20
j_call: TRBJ2-1
cdr3_aa: CASSLVAGTPDWVAYNEQFF

v_call: TRBV28
cdr3_length: 14
j_call: TRBJ1-2
cdr3_aa: CASTFRGIGYGYTF

v_call: TRBV18
cdr3_length: 15
j_call: TRBJ2-5
cdr3_aa: CASSPPAGAWETQYF

v_call: TRBV30
cdr3_length: 14
j_call: TRBJ1-4
cdr3_aa: CASDRPGANEKLFF

v_call: TRBV7-9
cdr3_length: 15
j_call: TRBJ1-1
cdr3_aa: CASSLVTGQGTEAFF

v_call: TRBV2
cdr3_length: 13
j_call: TRBJ2-4
cdr3_aa: CASTVFGLDIQYF

v_call: TRBV28
cdr3_length: 14
j_call: TRBJ1-3
cdr3_aa: CASSFGRTGNTIYF

v_call: TRBV7-3
cdr3_length: 22
j_call: TRBJ2-2
cdr3_aa: CASSLTSGTSGRVGPNTGELFF

v_call: TRBV20-1
cdr3_length: 13
j_call: TRBJ2-4
cdr3_aa: CSASSQGRDIQYF

v_call: TRBV20-1
cdr3_length: 13
j_call: TRBJ2-1
cdr3_aa: CSAPETRDNEQFF

v_call: TRBV7-3
cdr3_length: 17
j_call: TRBJ2-3
cdr3_aa: CASSLIPREASVDTQYF

v_call: TRBV5-6
cdr3_length: 12
j_call: TRBJ2-1
cdr3_aa: CASSRTSGKEFF

v_call: TRBV12-3/TRBV12-4
cdr3_length: 18
j_call: TRBJ2-7
cdr3_aa: CASSLARGPWNSSYEQYF

v_call: TRBV10-3
cdr3_length: 11
j_call: TRBJ2-3
cdr3_aa: CAITEGDTQYF

v_call: TRBV5-1
cdr3_length: 15
j_call: TRBJ2-5
cdr3_aa: CASSLGDREGETQYF

v_call: TRBV30
cdr3_length: 14
j_call: TRBJ2-5
cdr3_aa: CAWVTSGTFETQYF

v_call: TRBV4-1
cdr3_length: 14
j_call: TRBJ2-1
cdr3_aa: CASSQNRLANEQFF

v_call: TRBV20-1
cdr3_length: 14
j_call: TRBJ1-5
cdr3_aa: CSARVAGAGVAQHF

v_call: TRBV3-1
cdr3_length: 13
j_call: TRBJ2-3
cdr3_aa: CASSQVIGDTQYF

v_call: TRBV6-6
cdr3_length: 15
j_call: TRBJ2-3
cdr3_aa: CASSKTGVGSDTQYF

v_call: TRBV11-1
cdr3_length: 15
j_call: TRBJ1-4
cdr3_aa: CASSPDRGRGEKLFF

v_call: TRBV4-1
cdr3_length: 14
j_call: TRBJ1-2
cdr3_aa: CASSQDMGEYGYTF

v_call: TRBV12-3/TRBV12-4
cdr3_length: 11
j_call: TRBJ2-1
cdr3_aa: CASSPGETQFF

v_call: TRBV27
cdr3_length: 15
j_call: TRBJ2-5
cdr3_aa: CASSLWRGLGETQYF

v_call: TRBV6-2/TRBV6-3
cdr3_length: 15
j_call: TRBJ2-3
cdr3_aa: CASSYSLPPTDTQYF

v_call: TRBV9
cdr3_length: 17
j_call: TRBJ2-3
cdr3_aa: CASSVAPGGSSTDTQYF

v_call: TRBV6-5
cdr3_length: 16
j_call: TRBJ2-5
cdr3_aa: CASSYAIAGGEETQYF

v_call: TRBV5-1
cdr3_length: 14
j_call: TRBJ1-2
cdr3_aa: CASSPDSSSFGYTF